This TCR beta chain was found in a study of cytomegalovirus exposure and HLA in healthy donors. Study at large: Ancestry clustering placed 70% to 85% of approximately 420 genotyped donors in the Caucasian-associated cluster.

Whole-study findings and limits: Indistinguishability led to the exclusion of some V segments, TRBV6-2 and TRBV6-3 included. The study designated fewer than 200 TCR beta chains cytomegalovirus-associated.

Trimming left V 3 bases short and J 2 bases short, with 14 bases between. CDR1 LNHDA and CDR2 SQIVND come from the germline V gene (reference sequence). The CDR3 loop spans 15 amino acids. This clone was seen only once. Its antigen remains unidentified. 13 Jbeta primers and 60 Vbeta primers were used for the PCR. Assay used: immunoSEQ multiplex PCR; TCRdb lists only in-frame clones, some missing. The sample lists 150,000 to 200,000 clones; under 85% were seen once. This sequence was found in a female donor in good health and CMV-seronegative. The material sequenced was PBMCs. The chain combines TRBV19 with TRBJ2-7; the D is unclear. The CDR3 bases are TGTGCCAGTAGTATCTATCTTGGGCAGCCCTACGAGCAGTACTTC. Protein sequence: CASSIYLGQPYEQYF.